Each of the 13 T cell receptor beta chains below was sequenced from the same sample in a study of T cells in localized non-small cell lung cancer. Sequencing was performed with immunoSEQ multiplex PCR; in TCRdb, only in-frame clones are kept and a portion is missing. Here the sample spans 75,000 to 80,000 clones, roughly 91% being singletons. Sample: peripheral blood, taken before any cancer treatment. These receptors were collected from a woman aged 40 to 75 with stage I squamous cell lung carcinoma.

This clone was recorded only once. The rearrangement links TRBV16 to TRBJ1-2, with a tentative D call TRBD1 (5 bases). Looked up from germline, CDR1 is KGHSY and CDR2 is FQNENV. This CDR3 spans 16 amino acids. V was clipped by 2 bases and J by 6 bases, with 19 bases between them. The CDR3 DNA reads as TGTGCCAGCAGCCAAACCAGAGCGCAGACAGATAATGGCTACACCTTC. As protein: CASSQTRAQTDNGYTF.

This chain's CDR3 is CSVARGTGEEAFF. The CDR3 nucleotides are TGCAGCGTTGCTCGGGGGACTGGCGAGGAAGCTTTCTTT. The chain employs TRBV29-1 and TRBJ1-1; TRBD1 is a possible D gene (5 bases). CDR3 length: 13 residues. CDR1 is SQVTM and CDR2 is ANQGSEA in the germline V gene. V was cut by 4 bases and J by 8 bases, with 17 bases left in between.

V usage is TRBV6-5 and J usage is TRBJ2-5; D is possibly TRBD1 (5 bases). The length of the CDR3 is 13 residues. Germline V gene data show CDR1 as MNHEY and CDR2 as SVGAGI. V was pared by 3 bases and J by 11 bases, with 16 bases between. CDR3 sequence: CASSYGARDEQYF. As DNA, the CDR3 is TGTGCCAGCAGTTATGGGGCAAGGGATGAGCAGTACTTC.

The genes are TRBV7-2 and TRBJ2-1; D is perhaps TRBD2 (6 bases). The CDR3 sequence is 13 residues long. Between the trimmed V and J ends, which lost 5 bases and 6 bases, there was a span of 11 bases. Germline loops: CDR1 SGHTA, CDR2 FQGNSA. Here the CDR3 DNA reads TGTGCCAGCAGCAAACTAGCAGGCAATGAGCAGTTCTTC. Translating it yields CASSKLAGNEQFF.

A few counts support this clone. The chain joins TRBV9 to TRBJ2-4; D not certain. V lost 4 bases and J 1 base, leaving 12 bases between the germline ends. Germline lookup yields CDR1 SGDLS and CDR2 YYNGEE. The CDR3 consists of 15 residues. CDR3 loop: CASSLGPAAKNIQYF. In DNA form, the CDR3 reads TGTGCCAGCAGCTTAGGCCCCGCGGCCAAAAACATTCAGTACTTC.

This clone was observed once. The V gene is TRBV27, the J gene TRBJ1-2; D gene unclear. The CDR3 spans 18 residues. CDR1 and CDR2 from the germline V gene are MNHEY and SMNVEV (reference sequence). With 4 bases removed from V and 0 bases from J, the gap between germline ends came to 21 bases. This chain's CDR3 is CASSSVPAEADTNYGYTF. The CDR3 DNA sequence: TGTGCCAGCAGTTCTGTACCCGCAGAAGCCGATACTAACTATGGCTACACCTTC.

The V gene is TRBV4-1, the J gene TRBJ2-7, with TRBD2 matching 8 bases. Trimming took 1 base from V and 7 from J; bases not matched to a gene: 12. The CDR3 spans 16 residues. Germline V CDR1 and CDR2: MGHRA, YSYEKL. This chain's CDR3 is CASSQGAAGGLPEQYF. Written as DNA, the CDR3 is TGCGCCAGCAGCCAAGGGGCCGCGGGGGGCCTTCCTGAGCAGTACTTC.

This sequence joins TRBV15 and TRBJ2-5, with unresolved D. The CDR3 runs to 15 residues. Germline V gene data show CDR1 as LNHNV and CDR2 as YYDKDF (reference sequence). Trimming removed 1 base at V and 5 bases at J, with 14 bases between. This CDR3 is CATSRAAPMKETQYF. CDR3 nucleotides: TGTGCCACCAGCAGAGCTGCACCTATGAAGGAGACCCAGTACTTC.

The CDR3 nucleotides read TGTGCCAGCAGTGACAGGGGAATTAGGTCGGAGACCCAGTACTTC. Its protein is CASSDRGIRSETQYF. The genes are TRBV2 and TRBJ2-5; tentatively, D is TRBD1 (6 bases). Germline lookup yields CDR1 SNHLY and CDR2 FYNNEI. The CDR3 totals 15 residues. Between the trimmed V and J ends, which lost 3 bases and 5 bases, there was a span of 16 bases.

This chain links TRBV5-8 with TRBJ1-1, with D uncertain. The V end lost 5 bases, the J end lost 8 bases, and 13 bases lay between the germline ends. The CDR3 loop spans 12 amino acids. CDR1 is SGHTS, CDR2 YDEGEE, per germline. The CDR3 DNA sequence: TGTGCCAGCAGGGAAGTGGCCCTGGAAGCTTTCTTT. The encoded protein is CASREVALEAFF.

The chain recombines TRBV30 with TRBJ2-5; D is unresolved. Germline V gene data show CDR1 as GTSNPN and CDR2 as SVGIG (reference sequence). The V gene lost 3 bases and the J gene lost 7 bases, with 12 bases spanning the gap. The CDR3 length is 12 residues. In DNA, the CDR3 is TGTGCCTGGAGCACAGAAAGGAGGACCCAGTACTTC. Translation gives CAWSTERRTQYF.

V usage is TRBV6-6 and J usage is TRBJ2-1; maybe TRBD1 (7 bases). V lost 2 bases and J 8 bases, leaving 19 bases between the germline ends. Germline V gene data show CDR1 as MNHNY and CDR2 as SVGAGI (reference sequence). This CDR3 region has 16 residues. CDR3 coding DNA: TGTGCCAGCAGTTACCAGGGGGGCAGGTTAGATTATGAGCAGTTCTTC. Translated: CASSYQGGRLDYEQFF.

The rearrangement uses TRBV19 and TRBJ2-2; no clear D gene. Germline V lookup: CDR1 LNHDA, CDR2 SQIVND (reference sequence). Between the trimmed V and J ends, which lost 8 bases and 1 base, there was a span of 11 bases. This CDR3 region has 14 residues. CDR3 protein: CASGEVGNTGELFF. The CDR3 nucleotides are TGTGCCAGTGGTGAGGTAGGGAACACCGGGGAGCTGTTTTTT.